This entry features one TCR beta chain sequence. This CDR3 has 18 residues. V was clipped by 5 bases and J by 4 bases; unmatched bases: 15. Germline-derived CDR1 and CDR2 are LGHNA and YNFKEQ. This sample is drawn from a study of blood T cell repertoires in COVID-19. Study at large: The origin of the acute and convalescent COVID-19 samples was the United States, Italy and Spain. Sample material is recorded as cDNA or gDNA derived from T cells, B-cell-depleted T cells, or PBMCs.

As originally analysed: Reference gene primer amplification yielded estimated nucleated cell counts. The repertoire was sequenced with immunoSEQ multiplex PCR; TCRdb's copy has only in-frame clones and lacks some. Clone size and the V and J calls come from that table; the DNA yielded D and trimming. The profile shows over 350,000 clones, 80% to 90% of them singletons. The V and J genes are TRBV4-2 and TRBJ1-3; 9 bases match TRBD1. The source of this sequence is a woman aged 25 to 39 with active or convalescent COVID-19. The specimen was peripheral blood. CDR3 in amino acids: CASSAIGTGSPGGNTIYF. As DNA, the CDR3 is TGTGCCAGCAGCGCCATCGGGACAGGGTCCCCGGGGGGAAACACCATATATTTT.